Sequencing of this T cell receptor beta chain was carried out in a study of CD8 T cells in ankylosing spondylitis. Study observations and caveats: Significant enrichment of disease-linked clones was reported in matched ankylosing spondylitis synovial fluid. A TCR beta motif of roughly eight highly homologous variants appeared characteristic of ankylosing spondylitis blood.

MiXCR, applied by TCRdb to the 5' RACE reads, yields one record per CDR3 protein. Here the sample spans some 220,000 distinct CDR3 sequences, about 7.3% being singletons. Trimming cost V 6 bases and J 4 bases, with 8 bases left between them. Germline V lookup: CDR1 SGHRS, CDR2 YFSETQ. The CDR3 runs to 11 residues. This clonotype has at least ten counts. The antigen remains undetermined. The sequence came from a male donor with ankylosing spondylitis. The sequenced sample was blood, either unsorted or a sorted T cell fraction (not recorded which). The rearrangement uses TRBV5-1 and TRBJ2-7; D assignment may be TRBD1 or TRBD2 (5 bases each). The CDR3 sequence is CASTEGYEQYF. The DNA for the CDR3 is TGCGCCAGCACCGAGGGGTACGAGCAGTACTTC.